The 16 T cell receptor beta chains given below trace back to one sample, sequenced in a study of identical twins. TCRdb re-called the 5' RACE reads with MiXCR, one entry per CDR3 protein. The sample comprises some 900,000 distinct CDR3 sequences, about 12% of which are singletons, and 1.5% to 2% rests with the top ten. Separately, the same data were catalogued under a study of yellow fever vaccine responses in identical twins.

Sequencing was done on a sample of PBMCs. The receptors here all came from a woman between 18 and 29 years old in good health.

The chain links TRBV2 to TRBJ2-7, with D perhaps assigned TRBD1 or TRBD2 (5 bases each). CDR3 length: 12 residues. The germline CDR1 and CDR2 sequences are SNHLY and FYNNEI. V was cut by 6 bases and J by 9 bases, with 15 bases left in between. CDR3 coding DNA: TGTGCCAGCAGCTGGGACGCCAGCGGGCAGTACGTC. Residues: CASSWDASGQYV.

The CDR3 region has the DNA TGTGCCAGCACGGCAGAAGGCGCGAACACTGAAGCTTTCTTT. Its protein product is CASTAEGANTEAFF. This rearrangement joins TRBV12-3 or TRBV12-4 to TRBJ1-1, with no clear D. This CDR3 comprises 14 residues. V was shortened by 7 bases and J by 1 base, with 13 bases between the two germline ends.

In its sample, this clonotype was seen a few times. The chain couples TRBV24-1 to TRBJ1-3; D unclear. V was cut by 9 bases and J by 4 bases, with 9 bases left in between. Germline V CDR1 and CDR2: KGHDR, SFDVKD. The length of the CDR3 is 12 residues. The CDR3 loop reads CATLGAGNTIYF. DNA of the CDR3: TGTGCCACCCTTGGAGCGGGAAACACCATATATTTT.

The chain has TRBV5-1 and TRBJ2-2, with TRBD2 matching over 13 bases. Germline loops: CDR1 SGHRS, CDR2 YFSETQ. The ends lost 4 bases at V and 4 bases at J; junction bases unmatched: 13. The CDR3 is 19 residues long. CDR3 coding DNA: TGCGCCAGCAGCGGGGACAAACCGGGACTAGCGGGATTCACCGGGGAGCTGTTTTTT. Its protein is CASSGDKPGLAGFTGELFF.

This clonotype was counted ten times or more. The chain joins TRBV12-3 or TRBV12-4 to TRBJ1-2; D not certain. Trimming took 1 base from V and 2 from J, leaving 2 bases between them. This CDR3 contains 12 residues. The CDR3 nucleotides are TGTGCCAGCAGTTTAGAAAACTATGGCTACACCTTC. This encodes CASSLENYGYTF.

The CDR3 DNA follows: TGTGCCAGCAGCCGAAAGTCAGGGGGCCGTTCCGATAATTCACCCCTCCACTTT. Its translation is CASSRKSGGRSDNSPLHF. The V and J genes are TRBV3-1 and TRBJ1-6, with 8 bases identical to TRBD1. CDR3 length: 18 residues. Germline V gene data show CDR1 as LGHDT and CDR2 as YNNKEL (reference sequence). Trimming at V came to 4 bases and at J to 5 bases, leaving 13 bases not matched to a gene.

This clonotype was seen more than once but under ten times. The CDR3 DNA follows: TGCGCCAGCAGGGCCGGGACAGGGTCTTCCGAGCAGTACTTC. Protein sequence: CASRAGTGSSEQYF. The chain employs TRBV5-1 and TRBJ2-7; 9 bases fit TRBD1. Looked up from germline, CDR1 is SGHRS and CDR2 is YFSETQ. The CDR3 is 14 residues long. The J segment lost 6 bases and the V segment lost 5 bases, leaving 9 bases of the junction unmatched.

This clonotype was recorded a few times. The genes are TRBV27 and TRBJ1-6; 7 nucleotides align to TRBD1. This CDR3 spans 16 amino acids. Germline V gene lookup returns CDR1 MNHEY and CDR2 SMNVEV (reference sequence). The V gene end was trimmed by 0 bases and the J gene end by 6 bases; junction bases not matched to a gene: 5. CDR3: CASSLSQGVTNSPLHF. CDR3 DNA: TGTGCCAGCAGTTTATCGCAGGGGGTAACTAATTCACCCCTCCACTTT.

The gene calls are TRBV5-5 and TRBJ1-2; D is ambiguous. Germline CDR1 SGHKS, CDR2 YYEKEE (reference sequence). This CDR3 spans 15 amino acids. Trimming removed 0 bases from V and 2 bases from J, with 11 bases in between. The CDR3 here is CASSLGQNLNYGYTF. The CDR3 DNA reads TGTGCCAGCAGCTTGGGGCAGAATTTAAACTATGGCTACACCTTC.

This clonotype has a handful of counts. The genes are TRBV4-2 and TRBJ2-5, with 11 bases identical to TRBD2. The CDR3 consists of 17 residues. The germline gives CDR1 LGHNA, CDR2 YNFKEQ. V shed 1 base, J shed 4 bases, and the junction held 8 bases outside the gene matches. CDR3 region: CASSQVGIAGGGETQYF. The DNA of the CDR3 is TGTGCCAGCAGCCAAGTCGGGATAGCGGGAGGGGGAGAGACCCAGTACTTC.

This clonotype has only a few counts. The chain joins TRBV20-1 to TRBJ2-1, with 8 positions matching TRBD2. The length of the CDR3 is 18 residues. CDR1 and CDR2 from the germline V gene are DFQATT and SNEGSKA (reference sequence). The V and J ends lost 3 bases and 10 bases, in that order; junction bases with no gene match: 23. CDR3: CSARDFKGTSGTANEQFF. DNA of the CDR3: TGCAGTGCTAGGGATTTTAAGGGAACTAGCGGTACGGCGAACGAGCAGTTCTTC.

In its sample, this clonotype was seen many times. The chain employs TRBV3-1 and TRBJ2-7; 11 bases are shared with TRBD2. CDR3 length equals 15 residues. Germline V lookup: CDR1 LGHDT, CDR2 YNNKEL (reference sequence). The junction had 8 bases not matched to a gene; V was cut back by 5 bases and J by 5 bases. The DNA of the CDR3 is TGTGCCAGCAGCGCGAACCTACTAGCGGGAGACGAGCAGTACTTC. Encoded protein: CASSANLLAGDEQYF.

This clonotype was counted between two and nine times. The chain combines TRBV12-3 or TRBV12-4 with TRBJ2-3; 7 bases fit TRBD1. J gave up 2 bases and V 1 base, and 3 bases lay outside the gene matches. The CDR3 consists of 15 residues. The DNA of the CDR3 is TGTGCCAGCAGTTTAGTGGGGACAGCCACAGATACGCAGTATTTT. This encodes CASSLVGTATDTQYF.

V usage is TRBV5-6 and J usage is TRBJ1-1, with D unclear. The V end was cut by 1 base, the J end by 6 bases, with 7 bases between. CDR1 SGHDT and CDR2 YYEEEE come from the germline V gene. The CDR3 is made up of 12 amino acids. The CDR3 here is CASSLFAAEAFF. The CDR3 nucleotides read TGTGCCAGCAGCTTGTTTGCCGCTGAAGCTTTCTTT.

This clonotype appeared many times. This rearrangement joins TRBV5-1 to TRBJ1-5; 11 nucleotides align to TRBD1. Germline-derived CDR1 and CDR2 are SGHRS and YFSETQ. This CDR3 is built from 15 residues. The V segment lost 0 bases and the J segment 5 bases; nucleotides outside the gene matches: 1. CDR3 sequence: CASSLGTGGDQPQHF. The DNA for the CDR3 is TGCGCCAGCAGCTTGGGGACAGGGGGCGATCAGCCCCAGCATTTT. Based on the CDR3 plus reference TRBV5-1 and TRBJ1-5, the full variable domain is KAGVTQTPRYLIKTRGQQVTLSCSPISGHRSVSWYQQTPGQGLQFLFEYFSETQRNKGNFPGRFSGRQFSNSRSEMNVSTLELGDSALYLCASSLGTGGDQPQHFGDGTRLSIL.

This clonotype was picked up many times. The rearrangement uses TRBV29-1 and TRBJ2-1, with 14 nucleotides matching TRBD2. The germline CDR1 and CDR2 sequences are SQVTM and ANQGSEA. This CDR3 contains 15 residues. V dropped 7 bases and J dropped 5; count of bases not matched to a gene: 7. The CDR3 loop reads CSAKGLAGVDNEQFF. The CDR3 DNA reads as TGCAGCGCCAAGGGACTAGCGGGAGTGGACAATGAGCAGTTCTTC.